The clone carrying this T cell receptor (beta chain) appeared many times. What it recognizes is unknown. This sample is part of a study of regulatory T cells in long-lasting Graves disease. CDR3 regions were amplified by Arm-PCR using iRepertoire HTBI primers to build TCR beta libraries. TCRdb ran MiXCR on the multiplex PCR reads and lists one entry per CDR3 protein. The table lists about 470,000 distinct CDR3 sequences, more than 20% of them singletons. Regarding time point: persistent/refractory GD, antithyroid drugs over 5 years with positive TRAb. The TCR library used RNA extracted from PBMCs. The CDR3 consists of 15 residues. V lost 2 bases and J lost 2, with 12 bases in between. Looked up from germline, CDR1 is MNHNS and CDR2 is SASEGT. General observations from the study: Whereas new patients shared 950 to 1,000 public clonotypes, persistent patients shared more, at under 3,500. Sample size, which was small, may have reduced accuracy. Tissue studied was limited to peripheral blood, excluding thyroid tissue.

The starting material was peripheral blood mononuclear cells (PBMCs), obtained when the disease was refractory, from a patient treated with antithyroid drugs. This chain links TRBV6-1 with TRBJ1-2; D remains unclear. The receptor was derived from a female donor with Graves disease. This CDR3 is CASSETGLTNYGYTF. In DNA, the CDR3 is TGTGCCAGCAGTGAAACCGGACTGACGAACTATGGCTACACCTTC.